The rows below give T cell receptor beta chains drawn from one sample of a study of regulatory T cells in long-lasting Graves disease. TCRdb analysed the multiplex PCR reads with MiXCR anew, one entry per CDR3 protein. The sample carries around 400,000 distinct CDR3 sequences, 20% to 25% recorded once. The sequenced sample was peripheral blood mononuclear cells (PBMCs), obtained when the disease was refractory, from a patient treated with antithyroid drugs. The source of these receptors is a woman aged 40 to 50 with Graves disease. Both conserved end residues are part of each CDR3. A D gene is named only where the DNA matches it firmly. Clone size is given for some rows only: seen once, a few or many times, or a class if the clone is expanded.

D gene	clone size	V gene	J gene	CDR3 DNA	CDR3 protein
NA	NA	TRBV5-4	TRBJ1-4	TGTGCCAGCAGCGATCGGAGGGCCTCTAATGAAAAACTGTTTTTT	CASSDRRASNEKLFF
TRBD1	NA	TRBV30	TRBJ2-7	TGTGCCTGGAGTGTACAGGGGGCAGAGCAGTACTTC	CAWSVQGAEQYF
NA	NA	TRBV3-1	TRBJ1-1	TGTGCCGGCAGCCAAGGGGTGGAACAGTATGGAGCTTTCTTT	CAGSQGVEQYGAFF
NA	NA	TRBV28	TRBJ2-5	TGTGCCAGCAGTTACGTCGCGGGACGGGGGGAGACCCAGTACTTC	CASSYVAGRGETQYF
NA	NA	TRBV5-1	TRBJ1-4	TGCGCCAGCAGCTTGGGGGGACGGACAACTAATGAAAAACTGTTTTTT	CASSLGGRTTNEKLFF
NA	NA	TRBV15	TRBJ1-5	TGTGCCACCAGCCTGAGAGATCAGCCCCAGCATTTT	CATSLRDQPQHF
NA	NA	TRBV28	TRBJ1-2	TGTGCCAGCAGTTTTAGTCAGCTCCAGGGTGGCTACACCTTC	CASSFSQLQGGYTF
NA	many	TRBV11-2	TRBJ2-7	TGTGCCAGCAGCCAAGGCGGTTCCTCCTACGAGCAGTACTTC	CASSQGGSSYEQYF
NA	many	TRBV11-2	TRBJ2-5	TGTGCCAGCAGCTTTTCCAGGGAAGAGACCCAGTACTTC	CASSFSREETQYF
TRBD1	many	TRBV6-1	TRBJ1-1	TGTGCCAGCAGTGTCGGGACAGGAAATCTTCGGGCTTTCTTT	CASSVGTGNLRAFF
NA	NA	TRBV20-1	TRBJ1-5	TGCAGTGCTAAGACAAGGTATAGCAATCAGCCCCAGCATTTT	CSAKTRYSNQPQHF
TRBD2	NA	TRBV27	TRBJ2-1	TGTGCCAGCAGTTTCTCCAAGACTAGCGGGAGGGCCCCGAGCTCCTACAATGAGCAGTTCTTC	CASSFSKTSGRAPSSYNEQFF
NA	NA	TRBV6-5	TRBJ1-3	TGTGCCAGCAGTTTTTGGGAAGGAAACACCATATATTTT	CASSFWEGNTIYF
TRBD1	many	TRBV28	TRBJ1-4	TGTGCCAGCAGTCAACCCGCCGGACAGGGGGAAAAACTGTTTTTT	CASSQPAGQGEKLFF